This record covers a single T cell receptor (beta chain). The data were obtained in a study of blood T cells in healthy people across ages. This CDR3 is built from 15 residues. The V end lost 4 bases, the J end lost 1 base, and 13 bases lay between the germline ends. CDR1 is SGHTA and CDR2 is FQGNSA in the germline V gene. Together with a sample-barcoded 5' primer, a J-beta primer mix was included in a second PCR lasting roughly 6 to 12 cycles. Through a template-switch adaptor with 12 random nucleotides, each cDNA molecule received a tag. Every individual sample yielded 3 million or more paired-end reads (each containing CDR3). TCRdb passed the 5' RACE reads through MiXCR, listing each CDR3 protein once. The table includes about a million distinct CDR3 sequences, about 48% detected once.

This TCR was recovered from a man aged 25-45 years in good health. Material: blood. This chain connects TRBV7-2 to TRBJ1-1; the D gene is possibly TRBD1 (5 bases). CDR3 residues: CASSSRQPSNTEAFF. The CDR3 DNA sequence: TGTGCCAGCAGCTCCCGACAGCCATCGAACACTGAAGCTTTCTTT.